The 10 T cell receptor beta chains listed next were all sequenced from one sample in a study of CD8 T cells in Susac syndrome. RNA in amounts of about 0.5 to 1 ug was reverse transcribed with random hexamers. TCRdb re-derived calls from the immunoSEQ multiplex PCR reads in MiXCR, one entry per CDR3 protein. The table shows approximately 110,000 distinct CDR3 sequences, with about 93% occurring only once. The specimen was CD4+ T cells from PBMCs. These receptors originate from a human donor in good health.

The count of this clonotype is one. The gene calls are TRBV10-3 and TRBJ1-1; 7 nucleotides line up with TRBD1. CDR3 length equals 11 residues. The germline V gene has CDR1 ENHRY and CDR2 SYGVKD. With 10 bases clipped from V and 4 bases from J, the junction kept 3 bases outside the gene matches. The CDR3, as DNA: TGTGCCACACAGGGGAGCACTGAAGCTTTCTTT. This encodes CATQGSTEAFF.

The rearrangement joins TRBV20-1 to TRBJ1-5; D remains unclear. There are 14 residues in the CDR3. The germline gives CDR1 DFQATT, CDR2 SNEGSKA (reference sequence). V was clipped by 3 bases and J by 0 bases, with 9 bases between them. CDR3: CSASISNSNQPQHF. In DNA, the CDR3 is TGCAGTGCTAGTATCTCTAATAGCAATCAGCCCCAGCATTTT.

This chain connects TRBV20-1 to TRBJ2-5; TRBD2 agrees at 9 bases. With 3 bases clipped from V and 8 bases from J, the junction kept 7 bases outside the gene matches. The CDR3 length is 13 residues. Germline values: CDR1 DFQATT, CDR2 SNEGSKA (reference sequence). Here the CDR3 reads CSASQAGGPTQYF. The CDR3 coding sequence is TGCAGTGCTAGCCAGGCGGGAGGGCCAACCCAGTACTTC.

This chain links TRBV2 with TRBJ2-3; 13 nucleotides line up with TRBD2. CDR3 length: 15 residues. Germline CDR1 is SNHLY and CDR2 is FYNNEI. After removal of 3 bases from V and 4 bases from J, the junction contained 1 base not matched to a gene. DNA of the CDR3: TGTGCCAGCAGTGATGGACTAGCGGGAGCAGATACGCAGTATTTT. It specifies CASSDGLAGADTQYF.

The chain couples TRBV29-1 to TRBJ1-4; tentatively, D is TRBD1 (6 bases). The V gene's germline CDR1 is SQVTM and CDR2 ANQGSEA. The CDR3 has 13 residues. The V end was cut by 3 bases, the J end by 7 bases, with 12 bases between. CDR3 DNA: TGCAGCGTTGACATAGGGGGACGTGAAAAACTGTTTTTT. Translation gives CSVDIGGREKLFF.

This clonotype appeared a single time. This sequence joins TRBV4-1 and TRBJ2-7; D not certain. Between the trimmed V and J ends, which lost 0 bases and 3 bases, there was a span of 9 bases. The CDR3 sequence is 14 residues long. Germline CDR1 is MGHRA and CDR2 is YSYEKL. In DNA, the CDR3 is TGCGCCAGCAGCCAAGATTTGCCAGACTACGAGCAGTACTTC. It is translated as CASSQDLPDYEQYF.

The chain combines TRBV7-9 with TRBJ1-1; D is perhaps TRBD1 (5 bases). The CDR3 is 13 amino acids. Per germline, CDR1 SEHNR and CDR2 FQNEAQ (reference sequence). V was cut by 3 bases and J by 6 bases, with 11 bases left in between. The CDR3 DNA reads TGTGCCAGCAGCTTTAGCGGGGCCCCTGAAGCTTTCTTT. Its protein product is CASSFSGAPEAFF.

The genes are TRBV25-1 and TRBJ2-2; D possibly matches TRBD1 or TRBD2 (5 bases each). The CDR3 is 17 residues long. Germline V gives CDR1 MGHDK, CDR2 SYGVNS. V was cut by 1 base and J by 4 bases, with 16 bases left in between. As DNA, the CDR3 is TGTGCCAGCAGTGAATCCACCGGGACCACAGTCACCGGGGAGCTGTTTTTT. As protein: CASSESTGTTVTGELFF.

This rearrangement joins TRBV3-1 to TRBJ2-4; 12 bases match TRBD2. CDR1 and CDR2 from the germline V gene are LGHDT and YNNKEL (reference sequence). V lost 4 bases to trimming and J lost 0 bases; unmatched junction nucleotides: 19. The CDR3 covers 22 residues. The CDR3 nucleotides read TGTGCCAGCAGCCTCCAAGGCCTAACGGGACTAGCGGGCCGCCTAGCCAAAAACATTCAGTACTTC. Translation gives CASSLQGLTGLAGRLAKNIQYF.

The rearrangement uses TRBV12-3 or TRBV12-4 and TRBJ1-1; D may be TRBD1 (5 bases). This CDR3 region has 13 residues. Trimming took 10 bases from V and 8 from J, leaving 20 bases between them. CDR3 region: CATEMGPGLEAFF. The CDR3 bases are TGTGCCACTGAGATGGGGCCTGGTCTCGAAGCTTTCTTT.